This T cell receptor (beta chain) was sequenced during a study of T cell repertoires in cytomegalovirus infection (dated 2019 in TCRdb). Background for the entire study: Because public TCR beta signatures pointed to carriage of CMV infection together with the matching HLA type, the HLA type of each donor mattered for the analysis.

Comments on this clonotype: What this receptor recognizes is not known. Qualities for individual bases were not recorded, and no much larger clone is one base off.

TCRdb records Illumina HiSeq 1500 as the sequencer. TCRdb handled the public reads itself, with Q25 trimming in fastp and clone calling in MiXCR, and kept productive beta chains. When rows share a CDR3 protein, they turn into one entry using the most common DNA and genes. Present in this sample are fewer than 550,000 distinct CDR3 sequences, around 32% of which were seen just once. The biggest ten clones account for about 13% of the sample. Here is what the overall study found, with its caveats: Carriers of CMV infection plus the relevant HLA type were discriminated by the cumulative frequency of public TCR beta family members in the study cohort and in an independent roughly 370-donor cohort. In the ex vivo response, HLA-C-restricted CMV-specific TCR beta clonotypes were dominant, and in two of eight donors the single most frequent clonotype came from this HLA-C-restricted group.

Taken from the germline V gene, the CDR1 and CDR2 loops are MNHNS and SASEGT. From cysteine to phenylalanine, the CDR3 is 15 amino acids long. CDR3 DNA is the only sequence kept; it has 45 bases, read in frame from the first base. V is reduced by 10 bases and J by 1 base, leaving a spacing of 19 bases between them. This TCR derives from a human donor in good health (CMV status not recorded). Some clones in this sample may be carry-over from other donors' samples. Material: PBMCs. The sequence joins TRBV6-1 to TRBJ1-1, with no reliable assignment of the D segment. The DNA sequence is given as TGTGCCACCCAACGGATGACATCTACGAACACTGAAGCTTTCTTT. It translates as CATQRMTSTNTEAFF.